This entry is about one T cell receptor (beta chain). Its matching antigen is unknown. The sample belongs to a study of response to subunit inactivated influenza vaccine. TCRdb processed the RT-PCR reads anew with MiXCR; each CDR3 protein has one entry. In the table there are hundreds of thousands of distinct CDR3 sequences, roughly 14% of which are singletons. Findings of the study overall: Each seasonal influenza vaccination, the authors suggested, recruits few new T cells.

CDR1 is SEHNR and CDR2 is FQNEAQ in the germline V gene (reference sequence). The V and J ends lost 6 bases and 5 bases respectively, with 26 bases between them. The CDR3 spans 17 residues. This chain uses TRBV7-9 with TRBJ2-7, with D maybe TRBD1 (5 bases). The TCR comes from a man aged 50-60 years who received an inactivated influenza vaccine. The sample was PBMCs from blood, taken about 12 days after vaccination. CDR3: CASSHRYSYPGNHEQYF. CDR3 bases: TGTGCCAGCAGTCACAGGTATTCCTATCCAGGGAACCACGAGCAGTACTTC.